The 12 T cell receptor beta chains in this list originate from one sample, sequenced in a study of T-cell memory formation after mild COVID-19. TCRdb used MiXCR to reprocess the 5' RACE reads, holding one entry per CDR3 protein. The top ten hold 22% of the sample, which has 200,000 to 250,000 distinct CDR3 sequences, 8% to 10% seen once. Sequencing used PBMCs or a T cell subset sorted from them (not recorded which). All receptors come from a man aged 18 to 35 who had mild COVID-19 (a few samples of this study predate the infection). Cell type and time point are not known.

The rearrangement links TRBV4-3 to TRBJ2-1, with D possibly being TRBD1 (6 bases). The V end lost 0 bases, the J end lost 4 bases, and 19 bases lay between the germline ends. Germline CDR1 is LGHNA and CDR2 is YSLEER. This CDR3 is built from 18 residues. The CDR3 region has the DNA TGCGCCAGCAGCCAAGATTTTTATACAGGGAATACTTACAATGAGCAGTTCTTC. Translating gives CASSQDFYTGNTYNEQFF.

The chain uses TRBV7-9 and TRBJ1-1; TRBD1 agrees at 8 bases. V lost 2 bases, J lost 4 bases, and 0 bases stayed unmatched. CDR3 length: 13 amino acids. The germline gives CDR1 SEHNR, CDR2 FQNEAQ (reference sequence). Here the CDR3 DNA reads TGTGCCAGCAGCTTACAGGGGGCCACTGAAGCTTTCTTT. This encodes CASSLQGATEAFF.

This clonotype was detected only a few times. V is TRBV6-1 and J is TRBJ2-5; 8 bases match TRBD1. This CDR3 comprises 16 residues. The ends lost 4 bases at V and 4 bases at J; junction bases unmatched: 11. Germline-derived CDR1 and CDR2 are MNHNS and SASEGT. The CDR3: CASSAPTGTGGETQYF. In nucleotides, the CDR3 is TGTGCCAGCAGTGCTCCTACCGGGACAGGTGGAGAGACCCAGTACTTC.

The rearrangement joins TRBV4-3 to TRBJ1-5; D is uncertain. Trimming left V 0 bases short and J 6 bases short, with 6 bases between. The CDR3 is made up of 13 amino acids. Germline V gives CDR1 LGHNA, CDR2 YSLEER. The CDR3 loop is CASSQDSGQPQHF. In DNA, the CDR3 is TGCGCCAGCAGCCAAGATTCCGGTCAGCCCCAGCATTTT.

V gene TRBV5-5 combines with J gene TRBJ2-3, with D unclear. The CDR3 extends over 11 amino acids. Between the trimmed V and J ends, which lost 7 bases and 4 bases, there was a span of 7 bases. Germline CDR1 reads SGHKS; CDR2 reads YYEKEE (reference sequence). CDR3 sequence (DNA): TGTGCCAGCGACCTCGCAGATACGCAGTATTTT. Protein: CASDLADTQYF.

The rearrangement joins TRBV12-3 or TRBV12-4 to TRBJ1-2; D is possibly TRBD1 (5 bases). The V and J ends lost 6 bases and 2 bases respectively, with 13 bases between them. The CDR3 loop spans 14 amino acids. CDR3 in amino acids: CASSIRDGNYGYTF. Written as DNA, the CDR3 is TGTGCCAGCAGCATCCGGGACGGAAACTATGGCTACACCTTC.

This clonotype was counted a few times. This rearrangement joins TRBV6-1 to TRBJ2-7, with TRBD1 matching over 9 bases. CDR1 and CDR2 (germline): MNHNS, SASEGT. V trimming: 2 bases; J trimming: 3 bases; junction bases outside the gene matches: 5. The CDR3 has 15 amino acids. In DNA, the CDR3 is TGTGCCAGCAGTGAATCCCCGGGACAGGGCTACGAGCAGTACTTC. Its protein is CASSESPGQGYEQYF.

Ten or more counts support this clonotype. V gene TRBV18 combines with J gene TRBJ2-5, with D possibly matching TRBD2 (6 bases). The CDR3 covers 13 residues. In germline, CDR1 is KGHSH, CDR2 LQKENI. V was shortened by 5 bases and J by 2 bases, with 9 bases between the two germline ends. The CDR3: CASSVSGQETQYF. The CDR3 nucleotides are TGTGCCAGCTCAGTAAGCGGGCAAGAGACCCAGTACTTC.

This clonotype was seen more than once but under ten times. CDR3 sequence reads: CASSRRQAQRTSSGNTIYF. CDR3 DNA: TGTGCCAGCAGTCGTCGACAAGCTCAACGGACGTCCTCTGGAAACACCATATATTTT. V and J are TRBV12-3 or TRBV12-4 and TRBJ1-3; D remains ambiguous. The CDR3 consists of 19 residues. Trimming took off 5 bases at V and 0 bases at J, with 23 bases between the two ends.

This clonotype appeared a few times. CDR3 protein: CASSLQGAVDNEQFF. CDR3 bases: TGTGCCAGCAGCTTACAGGGAGCGGTTGACAATGAGCAGTTCTTC. The chain couples TRBV7-2 to TRBJ2-1; D may be TRBD1 or TRBD2 (5 bases each). V was shortened by 2 bases and J by 5 bases, with 13 bases between the two germline ends. The CDR3 length is 15 residues. CDR1 is SGHTA and CDR2 is FQGNSA in the germline V gene.

This clonotype was found a few times. The chain uses TRBV5-1 and TRBJ2-7; 9 nucleotides agree with TRBD1. Per the germline V gene, CDR1 is SGHRS and CDR2 is YFSETQ. CDR3 size: 15 residues. Trimming cost V 4 bases and J 3 bases; bases outside gene matches: 8. CDR3 amino acids: CASSVTGGIGYEQYF. In DNA, the CDR3 is TGCGCCAGCAGCGTAACAGGGGGCATTGGCTACGAGCAGTACTTC.

Ten or more counts support this clonotype. CDR3 amino acids: CASSRSGGAEETQYF. DNA for the CDR3: TGTGCCAGCAGCCGGAGCGGGGGGGCAGAAGAGACCCAGTACTTC. This chain links TRBV5-4 with TRBJ2-5; 10 bases fit TRBD2. The CDR3 consists of 15 residues. Germline V gene lookup returns CDR1 SGHNT and CDR2 YYREEE (reference sequence). Trimming removed 4 bases from V and 3 bases from J; junction bases left unmatched: 6.